This T cell receptor beta chain is from a study of T-cell memory formation after mild COVID-19. On the study more broadly: TCR clusters showed largely donor specificity. Whole-study results and caveats: The authors left the SARS-CoV-2 specificity of second-wave clones peaking on day 37 unconfirmed. Mostly located in CM and EM were contracting CD4+ clones, with contracting CD8+ clones located in EMRA. Memory from before infection featured some responding clones, which suggests cross-reactive memory joined.

Details on this clonotype: What it binds is not known.

CDR1 is SEHNR and CDR2 is FQNEAQ in the germline V gene (reference sequence). Trimming cost V 5 bases and J 9 bases, with 11 bases left between them. This CDR3 is built from 12 residues. TCRdb recomputed calls from the 5' RACE reads with MiXCR, one row per CDR3 protein. Of about 210,000 distinct CDR3 sequences listed, approximately 30% are singletons. The chain carries TRBV7-9 and TRBJ2-1, with no clear D. This sequence was found in an adult woman who had mild COVID-19 (a few samples of this study predate the infection). Cell type and time point are not known. The sequenced material came from PBMCs or a T cell subset sorted from them (not recorded which). This chain's CDR3 is CASSNSYGEQFF. CDR3 bases: TGTGCCAGCAGCAACAGCTATGGTGAGCAGTTCTTC.